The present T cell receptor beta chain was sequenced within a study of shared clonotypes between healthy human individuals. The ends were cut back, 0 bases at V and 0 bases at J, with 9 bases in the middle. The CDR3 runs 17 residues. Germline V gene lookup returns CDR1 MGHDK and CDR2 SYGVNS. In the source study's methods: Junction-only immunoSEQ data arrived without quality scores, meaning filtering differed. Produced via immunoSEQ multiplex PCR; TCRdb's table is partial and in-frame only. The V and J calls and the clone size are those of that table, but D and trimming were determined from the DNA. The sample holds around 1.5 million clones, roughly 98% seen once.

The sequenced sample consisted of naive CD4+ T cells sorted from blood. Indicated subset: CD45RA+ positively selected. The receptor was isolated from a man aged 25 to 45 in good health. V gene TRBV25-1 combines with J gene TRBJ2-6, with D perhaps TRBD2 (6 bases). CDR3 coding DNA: TGTGCCAGCAGTGAATATCGGGGGTTCTCTGGGGCCAACGTCCTGACTTTC. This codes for CASSEYRGFSGANVLTF.